Detailed here is one T cell receptor beta chain. The data belong to a study of blood T cell repertoires in COVID-19. Overall study context: Spain, Italy and the United States supplied samples that represented acute and convalescent COVID-19. Sample material is recorded as cDNA or gDNA derived from T cells, B-cell-depleted T cells, or PBMCs.

The V end lost 3 bases, the J end lost 8 bases, and 19 bases lay between the germline ends. The CDR3 covers 16 residues. Germline V gene data show CDR1 as LNHNV and CDR2 as YYDKDF (reference sequence). As processed by the authors: The assay estimated nucleated cells by amplifying reference gene primers. The assay was immunoSEQ multiplex PCR, and TCRdb's table has in-frame clones only and misses some. The V and J calls and the clone size are those of that table, but D and trimming were determined from the DNA. Seen here are 15,000 to 20,000 clones, over 75% observed once, and the top ten hold approximately 15%.

The sequencing input was peripheral blood. This sequence was found in a man aged 40-50 years with active or convalescent COVID-19. The V gene is TRBV15, the J gene TRBJ1-4; D is possibly TRBD1 (5 bases). The CDR3 coding sequence is TGTGCCACCAGCAGGACCCTCCACGGGGCGGGAGAAAAACTGTTTTTT. Amino acid sequence: CATSRTLHGAGEKLFF.